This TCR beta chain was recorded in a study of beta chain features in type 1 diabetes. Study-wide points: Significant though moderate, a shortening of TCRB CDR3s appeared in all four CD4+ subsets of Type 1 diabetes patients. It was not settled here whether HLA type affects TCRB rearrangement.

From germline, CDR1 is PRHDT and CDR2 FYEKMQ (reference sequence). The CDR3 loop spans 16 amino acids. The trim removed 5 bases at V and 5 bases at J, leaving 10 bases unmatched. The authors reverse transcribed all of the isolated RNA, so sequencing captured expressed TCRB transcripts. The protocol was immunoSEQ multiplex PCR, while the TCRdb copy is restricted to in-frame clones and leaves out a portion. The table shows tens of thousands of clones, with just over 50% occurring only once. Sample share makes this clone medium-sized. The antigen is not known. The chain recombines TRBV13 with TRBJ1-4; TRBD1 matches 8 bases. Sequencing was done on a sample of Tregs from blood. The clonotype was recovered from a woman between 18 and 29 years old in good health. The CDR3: CASSTRRTGRNEKLFF. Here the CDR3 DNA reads TGTGCCAGCAGCACCCGGAGGACAGGGAGGAATGAAAAACTGTTTTTT.